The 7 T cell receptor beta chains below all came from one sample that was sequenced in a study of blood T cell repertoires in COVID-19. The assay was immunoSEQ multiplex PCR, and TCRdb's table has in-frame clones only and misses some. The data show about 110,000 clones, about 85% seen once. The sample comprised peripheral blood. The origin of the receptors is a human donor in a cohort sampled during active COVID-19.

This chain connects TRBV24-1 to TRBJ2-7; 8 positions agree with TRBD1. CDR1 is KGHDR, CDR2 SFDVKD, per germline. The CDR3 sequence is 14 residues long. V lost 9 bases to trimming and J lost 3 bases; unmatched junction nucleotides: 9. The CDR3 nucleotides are TGTGCCACCGAATCCAGGGGGCGAAACTACGAGCAGTACTTC. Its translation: CATESRGRNYEQYF.

The CDR3 DNA reads TGTGCCAGCAGCACCGGACAGGGTCATGGCTACACCTTC. Protein product: CASSTGQGHGYTF. The gene calls are TRBV6-5 and TRBJ1-2; 8 bases align to TRBD1. This CDR3 comprises 13 residues. Trimming at V came to 6 bases and at J to 6 bases, leaving 6 bases not matched to a gene. Germline loops: CDR1 MNHEY, CDR2 SVGAGI.

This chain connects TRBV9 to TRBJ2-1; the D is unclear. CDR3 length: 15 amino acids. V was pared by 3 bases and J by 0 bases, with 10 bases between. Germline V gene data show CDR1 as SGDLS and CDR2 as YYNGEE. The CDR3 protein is CASSGPASSYNEQFF. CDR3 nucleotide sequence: TGTGCCAGCAGCGGGCCCGCCAGCTCCTACAATGAGCAGTTCTTC.

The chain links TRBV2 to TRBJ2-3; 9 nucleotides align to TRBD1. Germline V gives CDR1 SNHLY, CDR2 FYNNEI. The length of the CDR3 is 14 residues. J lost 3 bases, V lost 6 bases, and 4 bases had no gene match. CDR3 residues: CASRKGQGTDTQYF. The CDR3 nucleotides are TGTGCCAGCAGGAAAGGACAGGGGACAGATACGCAGTATTTT.

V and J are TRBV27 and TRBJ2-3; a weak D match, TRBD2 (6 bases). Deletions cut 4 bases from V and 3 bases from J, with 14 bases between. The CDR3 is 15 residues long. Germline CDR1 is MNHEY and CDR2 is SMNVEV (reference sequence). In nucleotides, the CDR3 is TGTGCCAGCAGTTCCGCCCCCCTAGCGACAGATACGCAGTATTTT. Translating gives CASSSAPLATDTQYF.

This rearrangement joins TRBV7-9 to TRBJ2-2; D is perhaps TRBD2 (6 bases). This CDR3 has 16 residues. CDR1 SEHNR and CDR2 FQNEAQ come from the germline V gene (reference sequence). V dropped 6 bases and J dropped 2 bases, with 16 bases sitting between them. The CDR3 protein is CASSAGRYFNTGELFF. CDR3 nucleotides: TGTGCCAGCAGTGCAGGGAGGTACTTTAACACCGGGGAGCTGTTTTTT.

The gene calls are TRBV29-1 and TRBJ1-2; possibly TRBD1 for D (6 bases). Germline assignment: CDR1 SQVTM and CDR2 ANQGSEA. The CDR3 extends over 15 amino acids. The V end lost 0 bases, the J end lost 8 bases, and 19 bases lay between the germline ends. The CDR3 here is CSVEDLARGSVGYTF. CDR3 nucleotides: TGCAGCGTTGAAGATTTAGCCAGGGGAAGTGTCGGCTACACCTTC.